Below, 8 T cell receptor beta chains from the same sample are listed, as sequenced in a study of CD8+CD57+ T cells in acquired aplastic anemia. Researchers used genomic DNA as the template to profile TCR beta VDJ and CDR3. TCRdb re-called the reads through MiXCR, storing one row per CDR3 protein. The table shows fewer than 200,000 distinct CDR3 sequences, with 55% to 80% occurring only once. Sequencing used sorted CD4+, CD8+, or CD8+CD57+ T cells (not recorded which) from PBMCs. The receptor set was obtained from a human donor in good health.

CDR3 DNA: TGTGCCAGCAGCCCAGTACAGGGAACTTCACCCCTCCACTTT. Protein sequence: CASSPVQGTSPLHF. The V and J genes are TRBV7-9 and TRBJ1-6; D perhaps matches TRBD1 (6 bases). CDR1 and CDR2 from the germline V gene are SEHNR and FQNEAQ (reference sequence). CDR3 length equals 14 residues. The V and J ends lost 5 bases and 9 bases respectively, with 14 bases between them.

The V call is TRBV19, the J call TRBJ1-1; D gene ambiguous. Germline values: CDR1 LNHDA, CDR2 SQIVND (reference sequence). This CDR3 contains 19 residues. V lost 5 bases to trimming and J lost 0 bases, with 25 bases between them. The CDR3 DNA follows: TGTGCCAGTAGTCCGCAGCGTCAGGACGGATTGTTTATGAACACTGAAGCTTTCTTT. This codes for CASSPQRQDGLFMNTEAFF.

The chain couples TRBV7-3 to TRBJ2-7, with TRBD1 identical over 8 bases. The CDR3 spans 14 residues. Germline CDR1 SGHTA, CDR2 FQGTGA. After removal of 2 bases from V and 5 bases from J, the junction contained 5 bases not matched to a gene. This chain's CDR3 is CASSLQGANHEQYF. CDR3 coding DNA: TGTGCCAGCAGCTTACAGGGGGCGAACCACGAGCAGTACTTC.

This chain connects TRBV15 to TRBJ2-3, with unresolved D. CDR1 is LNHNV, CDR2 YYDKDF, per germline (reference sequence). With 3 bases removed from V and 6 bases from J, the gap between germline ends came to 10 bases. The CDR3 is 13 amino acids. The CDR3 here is CATSSRSGDTQYF. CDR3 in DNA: TGTGCCACCAGCAGTCGTAGTGGGGATACGCAGTATTTT.

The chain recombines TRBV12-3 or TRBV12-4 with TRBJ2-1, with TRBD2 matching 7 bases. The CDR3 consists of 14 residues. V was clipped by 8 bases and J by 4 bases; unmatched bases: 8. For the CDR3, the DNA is TGTGCCAGCCGATGGGGGGAGGGTTACAATGAGCAGTTCTTC. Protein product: CASRWGEGYNEQFF.

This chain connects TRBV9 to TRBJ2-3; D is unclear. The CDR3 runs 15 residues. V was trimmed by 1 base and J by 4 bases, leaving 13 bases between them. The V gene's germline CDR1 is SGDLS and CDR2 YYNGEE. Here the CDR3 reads CASSVPPNQPDTQYF. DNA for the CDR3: TGTGCCAGCAGCGTACCCCCAAATCAGCCAGATACGCAGTATTTT.

The CDR3 DNA is TGTGCCAGCAGTTACTCGGGGGTACAGCCCCAGCATTTT. Protein product: CASSYSGVQPQHF. J is TRBJ1-5 and V is TRBV6-5, with a possible D match to TRBD1 (5 bases). With 0 bases removed from V and 7 bases from J, the gap between germline ends came to 7 bases. CDR1 and CDR2 (germline): MNHEY, SVGAGI. The CDR3 sequence is 13 residues long.

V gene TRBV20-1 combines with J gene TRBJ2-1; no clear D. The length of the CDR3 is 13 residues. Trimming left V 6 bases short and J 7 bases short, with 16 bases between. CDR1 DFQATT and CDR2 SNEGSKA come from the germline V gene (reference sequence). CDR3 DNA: TGCAGTGCGGCGTGGGTCTCCTTTAATGAGCAGTTCTTC. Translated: CSAAWVSFNEQFF.